The clone carrying this T cell receptor (beta chain) was recorded once. Antigen specificity is unknown. This sample was included in a study of cytomegalovirus exposure and HLA in healthy donors. Study-level points and caveats: Links to common viral pathogens appeared, in a later analysis, for several of the most significant clusters. A previous analysis found most TCR beta V segments productive roughly 87% or roughly 30% of the time.

Primers for the PCR totalled 60 Vbeta and 13 Jbeta. Repertoires were generated with immunoSEQ multiplex PCR, while TCRdb's copy carries only in-frame clones and drops some. The sample carries some 150,000 clones, over 75% recorded once. Germline assignment: CDR1 SQVTM and CDR2 ANQGSEA. Trimming at V came to 7 bases and at J to 0 bases, leaving 18 bases not matched to a gene. This CDR3 contains 19 residues. The rearrangement joins TRBV29-1 to TRBJ2-1; 10 bases are shared with TRBD2. This clonotype was obtained from a man aged 25-45 years in good health and CMV-seropositive. Sequencing used PBMCs. CDR3: CSGDGLSGGSVASYNEQFF. The CDR3 DNA sequence: TGCAGCGGTGATGGGCTTAGCGGGGGGTCTGTCGCCTCCTACAATGAGCAGTTCTTC.